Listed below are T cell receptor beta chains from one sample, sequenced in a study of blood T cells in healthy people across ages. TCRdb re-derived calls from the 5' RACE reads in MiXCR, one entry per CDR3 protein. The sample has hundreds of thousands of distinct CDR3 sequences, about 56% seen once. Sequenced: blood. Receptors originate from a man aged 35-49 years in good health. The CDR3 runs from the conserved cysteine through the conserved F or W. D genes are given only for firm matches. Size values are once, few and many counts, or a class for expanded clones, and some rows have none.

cdr3_aa: CASSQLQLTGELFF
cdr3_nt: TGTGCCAGCAGCCAACTTCAGCTCACCGGGGAGCTGTTTTTT
v_call: TRBV14
d_call: -
clone_size: -
j_call: TRBJ2-2

cdr3_aa: CATSDLDNYEQYF
cdr3_nt: TGTGCCACCAGTGACCTCGACAACTACGAGCAGTACTTC
v_call: TRBV24-1
d_call: -
clone_size: -
j_call: TRBJ2-7

cdr3_aa: CASRVGRSSTDTQYF
cdr3_nt: TGTGCCAGCAGGGTAGGACGATCTAGCACAGATACGCAGTATTTT
v_call: TRBV2
d_call: -
clone_size: -
j_call: TRBJ2-3

cdr3_aa: CASSFSARTGLHNEQFF
cdr3_nt: TGTGCCAGCAGCTTTAGCGCTAGGACAGGGCTACACAATGAGCAGTTCTTC
v_call: TRBV11-1
d_call: TRBD1
clone_size: -
j_call: TRBJ2-1

cdr3_aa: CASSSTGTANSPLHF
cdr3_nt: TGTGCCAGCAGTTCTACCGGGACAGCAAATTCACCCCTCCACTTT
v_call: TRBV28
d_call: TRBD1
clone_size: -
j_call: TRBJ1-6

cdr3_aa: CASSVLVAGDRYEQYF
cdr3_nt: TGTGCCAGCAGTGTTTTGGTAGCGGGAGACCGCTACGAGCAGTACTTC
v_call: TRBV27
d_call: TRBD2
clone_size: -
j_call: TRBJ2-7

cdr3_aa: CSARKRGGPPQTQYF
cdr3_nt: TGCAGTGCGCGAAAGAGGGGGGGGCCTCCGCAGACCCAGTACTTC
v_call: TRBV20-1
d_call: -
clone_size: -
j_call: TRBJ2-5

cdr3_aa: CASSPRAASPYEQYF
cdr3_nt: TGTGCCAGCAGCCCGAGGGCGGCGTCCCCCTACGAGCAGTACTTC
v_call: TRBV7-8
d_call: -
clone_size: few
j_call: TRBJ2-7

cdr3_aa: CATTFAGNSADTQYF
cdr3_nt: TGTGCCACTACTTTCGCGGGAAACTCTGCAGATACGCAGTATTTT
v_call: TRBV18
d_call: -
clone_size: -
j_call: TRBJ2-3

cdr3_aa: CSARSAAGANVLTF
cdr3_nt: TGCAGTGCTAGGTCGGCGGCTGGGGCCAACGTCCTGACTTTC
v_call: TRBV20-1
d_call: -
clone_size: -
j_call: TRBJ2-6

cdr3_aa: CSARDLAPATNEKLFF
cdr3_nt: TGCAGTGCTAGAGATCTTGCCCCTGCAACTAATGAAAAACTGTTTTTT
v_call: TRBV20-1
d_call: -
clone_size: few
j_call: TRBJ1-4

cdr3_aa: CASSQGPSGETQYF
cdr3_nt: TGCGCCAGCAGCCAAGGTCCTAGCGGTGAGACCCAGTACTTC
v_call: TRBV4-1
d_call: TRBD2
clone_size: few
j_call: TRBJ2-5

cdr3_aa: CATRITGELFF
cdr3_nt: TGTGCCACCAGAATCACCGGGGAGCTGTTTTTT
v_call: TRBV15
d_call: -
clone_size: -
j_call: TRBJ2-2

cdr3_aa: CASSGGTDFTDTQYF
cdr3_nt: TGCGCCAGCAGCGGCGGGACAGACTTCACAGATACGCAGTATTTT
v_call: TRBV5-1
d_call: -
clone_size: -
j_call: TRBJ2-3

cdr3_aa: CASSPGTSGIGAYEQYF
cdr3_nt: TGTGCCAGCAGCCCCGGGACTAGCGGGATAGGGGCCTACGAGCAGTACTTC
v_call: TRBV5-4
d_call: TRBD2
clone_size: -
j_call: TRBJ2-7

cdr3_aa: CASRQVYYNEQYF
cdr3_nt: TGTGCCAGCAGGCAGGTTTACTACAATGAGCAGTACTTC
v_call: TRBV21-1
d_call: -
clone_size: -
j_call: TRBJ2-7

cdr3_aa: CATSNTGSTGELFF
cdr3_nt: TGTGCCACCAGTAACACAGGGTCCACCGGGGAGCTGTTTTTT
v_call: TRBV24-1
d_call: -
clone_size: -
j_call: TRBJ2-2

cdr3_aa: CASSQERSGRFGAGELFF
cdr3_nt: TGTGCCAGCAGCCAAGAACGTAGCGGGAGGTTTGGCGCCGGGGAGCTGTTTTTT
v_call: TRBV4-2
d_call: TRBD2
clone_size: -
j_call: TRBJ2-2

cdr3_aa: CASNVGRNEKLFF
cdr3_nt: TGTGCCAGCAACGTGGGACGGAATGAAAAACTGTTTTTT
v_call: TRBV6-4
d_call: -
clone_size: -
j_call: TRBJ1-4